Shown below are 14 T cell receptor beta chains from a single sample sequenced in a study of CD8 T cells in ankylosing spondylitis. TCRdb reprocessed the 5' RACE reads with MiXCR, giving one entry per CDR3 protein. The table records fewer than 250,000 distinct CDR3 sequences, 10% to 13% of them present only once. Material: blood, either unsorted or a sorted T cell fraction (not recorded which). The source is a male donor with ankylosing spondylitis or in good health (not recorded which).

V is TRBV24-1 and J is TRBJ2-3, with D tentatively TRBD1 or TRBD2 (5 bases each). The CDR3 covers 13 residues. The V gene lost 5 bases and the J gene lost 6 bases, with 11 bases spanning the gap. The V gene's germline CDR1 is KGHDR and CDR2 SFDVKD. CDR3: CATSGDGTDTQYF. CDR3 nucleotides: TGTGCCACCAGTGGCGATGGGACCGATACGCAGTATTTT.

The table lists this clonotype with many counts. V is TRBV29-1 and J is TRBJ2-3, with 7 bases matching TRBD1. Germline trimming cut 7 bases from V and 0 bases from J; bases unmatched to any gene: 13. The CDR3 contains 16 residues. Looked up from germline, CDR1 is SQVTM and CDR2 is ANQGSEA. The CDR3 protein is CSGRDSHLSSTDTQYF. The DNA of the CDR3 is TGCAGCGGCCGGGACAGCCATCTTTCTAGCACAGATACGCAGTATTTT.

This chain connects TRBV12-3 or TRBV12-4 to TRBJ2-5; TRBD2 agrees at 13 bases. The CDR3 is 17 amino acids. The J segment lost 4 bases and the V segment lost 6 bases, leaving 11 bases of the junction unmatched. The CDR3 DNA reads TGTGCCAGCAGAAAGACTAGCGGGGGGCTTATGGGAGAGACCCAGTACTTC. Translated: CASRKTSGGLMGETQYF.

This clonotype was recorded many times. The V call is TRBV7-6, the J call TRBJ2-7, with a weak D call TRBD1 (6 bases). This CDR3 comprises 15 residues. V was clipped by 4 bases and J by 5 bases, with 18 bases between them. The V gene's germline CDR1 is SGHVS and CDR2 FNYEAQ. The CDR3 here is CASSSYNRVSNEQYF. CDR3 bases: TGTGCCAGCAGCTCGTACAACAGGGTATCGAACGAGCAGTACTTC.

As to this clonotype: One base away lies a much larger clone, so this may be a sequencing read error. V is TRBV11-2 and J is TRBJ2-1, with D perhaps TRBD2 (6 bases). Germline lookup yields CDR1 SGHAT and CDR2 FQNNGV. The CDR3 is 17 amino acids. In DNA form, the CDR3 reads TGTGCCAGCACCTTAGTCCTAGCGACAAGCTCCTACAATGAGCAGTTCTTC. It encodes CASTLVLATSSYNEQFF.

The rearrangement links TRBV12-3 or TRBV12-4 to TRBJ1-5; D gene ambiguous. The CDR3 totals 13 residues. The V end was cut by 8 bases, the J end by 5 bases, with 13 bases between. The CDR3 bases are TGTGCCAGCGCGGCAGGTAACTATCAGCCCCAGCATTTT. Translation gives CASAAGNYQPQHF.

This clonotype appeared many times. The chain is built from TRBV5-1 and TRBJ2-7; possibly TRBD1 or TRBD2 for D (5 bases each). The length of the CDR3 is 15 residues. Germline V gene sequence: CDR1 SGHRS, CDR2 YFSETQ. V gave up 0 bases and J gave up 2 bases, with 12 bases separating them. CDR3 nucleotides: TGCGCCAGCAGCTTGGACGGGACCTCCCCCTACGAGCAGTACTTC. Protein product: CASSLDGTSPYEQYF.

This clonotype was observed a handful of times. The rearrangement links TRBV18 to TRBJ1-6; TRBD1 might be the D (5 bases). The germline gives CDR1 KGHSH, CDR2 LQKENI. The CDR3 length is 13 residues. Trimming stripped 6 bases from V and 9 bases from J, with 12 bases between. This CDR3 reads CASSPGTSSPLHF. For the CDR3, the DNA is TGTGCCAGCTCCCCCGGGACTTCTTCACCCCTCCACTTT.

The sample holds many counts of this clonotype. The rearrangement links TRBV20-1 to TRBJ1-5; D is undetermined. The CDR3 length is 13 residues. Trimming took off 6 bases at V and 7 bases at J, with 16 bases between the two ends. The germline gives CDR1 DFQATT, CDR2 SNEGSKA (reference sequence). For the CDR3, the DNA is TGCAGTGCCAAGCCGACTGGAGGGCAGCCCCAGCATTTT. Its protein is CSAKPTGGQPQHF.

The chain recombines TRBV9 with TRBJ2-3; the match to TRBD2 covers 9 bases. The germline V gene encodes CDR1 SGDLS and CDR2 YYNGEE. Germline trimming cut 0 bases from V and 2 bases from J; bases unmatched to any gene: 10. The CDR3 runs 18 residues. CDR3 loop: CASSVEAGGGITTDTQYF. The CDR3 region has the DNA TGTGCCAGCAGCGTAGAAGCGGGGGGCGGAATAACCACAGATACGCAGTATTTT.

This clonotype was seen repeatedly, ten times or more. The chain is built from TRBV4-2 and TRBJ2-1, with 13 nucleotides matching TRBD2. Germline CDR1 reads LGHNA; CDR2 reads YNFKEQ. There are 17 residues in the CDR3. V gave up 0 bases and J gave up 6 bases; unmatched junction bases: 5. CDR3 sequence: CASSQEGLAGRFNEQFF. CDR3 nucleotides: TGTGCCAGCAGCCAAGAGGGACTAGCGGGGAGATTCAATGAGCAGTTCTTC.

This clonotype was counted at least ten times. This chain joins TRBV6-5 and TRBJ2-5, with a possible D match to TRBD1 (6 bases). Germline V gene data show CDR1 as MNHEY and CDR2 as SVGAGI. This CDR3 has 13 amino acids. Trimming cost V 4 bases and J 3 bases, with 9 bases left between them. The CDR3 spells CASSWTVEETQYF. The DNA of the CDR3 is TGTGCCAGCAGTTGGACAGTTGAAGAGACCCAGTACTTC.

The sample holds many counts of this clonotype. This sequence joins TRBV7-9 and TRBJ2-1; 9 nucleotides line up with TRBD1. J was trimmed by 3 bases and V by 5 bases; bases with no gene match: 5. The CDR3 is 15 amino acids. Germline CDR1 reads SEHNR; CDR2 reads FQNEAQ (reference sequence). CDR3 nucleotides: TGTGCCAGCAGCGAAACAGGGGGCGACTACAATGAGCAGTTCTTC. This sequence encodes CASSETGGDYNEQFF. The full variable domain, its missing parts supplied by reference TRBV7-9 and TRBJ2-1, is DTGVSQNPRHKITKRGQNVTFRCDPISEHNRLYWYRQTLGQGPEFLTYFQNEAQLEKSRLLSDRFSAERPKGSFSTLEIQRTEQGDSAMYLCASSETGGDYNEQFFGPGTRLTVL.

This clonotype was found many times. This chain joins TRBV20-1 and TRBJ2-3; 7 bases align to TRBD2. CDR3 length equals 16 residues. Germline V gene data show CDR1 as DFQATT and CDR2 as SNEGSKA (reference sequence). J was trimmed by 6 bases and V by 4 bases; bases with no gene match: 16. CDR3 loop: CSAKPPGLVLTDTQYF. Written as DNA, the CDR3 is TGCAGTGCTAAACCACCCGGACTAGTCCTTACGGATACGCAGTATTTT.